These 13 T cell receptor beta chains were all obtained from the same sample, sequenced in a study of early T cells in non-severe SARS-CoV-2 infection. TCRdb itself ran the 5' RACE reads through MiXCR, one entry per CDR3 protein. Of 65,000 to 95,000 distinct CDR3 sequences listed, roughly a sixth were seen once; the top ten hold roughly 3%. The sample was whole blood. The receptors here all came from an adult who was a healthcare worker with PCR-confirmed SARS-CoV-2 infection or an uninfected control (not recorded which).

Judged by abundance, this clonotype is medium-sized (0.01 to 0.1%). V gene TRBV29-1 combines with J gene TRBJ2-2; a possible D gene is TRBD1 (6 bases). Looked up from germline, CDR1 is SQVTM and CDR2 is ANQGSEA. CDR3 length: 12 residues. V lost 6 bases, J lost 3 bases, and 8 bases lay in between. CDR3 loop: CSVPGDTGELFF. The DNA of the CDR3 is TGCAGCGTGCCAGGGGACACCGGGGAGCTGTTTTTT.

This clonotype showed up many times. The chain recombines TRBV2 with TRBJ2-7, with no clear D. This CDR3 has 14 amino acids. V dropped 4 bases and J dropped 2 bases, with 12 bases sitting between them. Germline loops: CDR1 SNHLY, CDR2 FYNNEI. This chain's CDR3 is CASSVSDGTYEQYF. Here the CDR3 DNA reads TGTGCCAGCAGTGTCTCGGACGGCACCTACGAGCAGTACTTC.

The V call is TRBV29-1, the J call TRBJ1-5; D is undetermined. The V and J ends lost 4 bases and 0 bases respectively, with 10 bases between them. CDR1 SQVTM and CDR2 ANQGSEA come from the germline V gene. CDR3 length equals 14 residues. The CDR3 sequence: CSVALDSSNQPQHF. Here the CDR3 DNA reads TGCAGCGTTGCCTTGGATTCTAGCAATCAGCCCCAGCATTTT. The complete variable domain, with remaining parts taken from reference TRBV29-1 and TRBJ1-5, reads SAVISQKPSRDICQRGTSLTIQCQVDSQVTMMFWYRQQPGQSLTLIATANQGSEATYESGFVIDKFPISRPNLTFSTLTVSNMSPEDSSIYLCSVALDSSNQPQHFGDGTRLSIL.

This clonotype was observed a few times. This chain joins TRBV28 and TRBJ1-4; tentatively, D is TRBD1 (6 bases). Germline values: CDR1 MDHEN, CDR2 SYDVKM. The CDR3 is made up of 15 amino acids. V shed 5 bases and J shed 6 bases, with 16 bases lying between them. CDR3 in DNA: TGTGCCAGCAGTCCCTCTGGGGGCTTTGATGAAAAACTGTTTTTT. Translating it yields CASSPSGGFDEKLFF. Variable domain in full (rest from reference TRBV28 and TRBJ1-4): DVKVTQSSRYLVKRTGEKVFLECVQDMDHENMFWYRQDPGLGLRLIYFSYDVKMKEKGDIPEGYSVSREKKERFSLILESASTNQTSMYLCASSPSGGFDEKLFFGSGTQLSVL.

The chain couples TRBV19 to TRBJ2-6; 11 bases match TRBD1. This CDR3 has 16 amino acids. CDR1 is LNHDA, CDR2 SQIVND, per germline (reference sequence). Germline trimming cut 7 bases from V and 4 bases from J; bases unmatched to any gene: 6. In DNA, the CDR3 is TGTGCCAGTAACGGACAGGGGGCCACGGGGGCCAACGTCCTGACTTTC. Its translation: CASNGQGATGANVLTF.

This clonotype was counted at least ten times. The rearrangement links TRBV20-1 to TRBJ2-3; D unclear. CDR1 DFQATT and CDR2 SNEGSKA come from the germline V gene (reference sequence). CDR3 length: 15 residues. V shed 3 bases and J shed 2 bases, with 15 bases lying between them. CDR3 coding DNA: TGCAGTGCTAGCGTAGGAGAGGATTACACAGATACGCAGTATTTT. Its protein product is CSASVGEDYTDTQYF.

The CDR3 DNA follows: TGCAGCGTTACACGGGCAGGGCGGGGAACCTACGAGCAGTACTTC. Translation: CSVTRAGRGTYEQYF. This rearrangement joins TRBV29-1 to TRBJ2-7; a weak D match, TRBD2 (6 bases). CDR3 length: 15 amino acids. Per the germline V gene, CDR1 is SQVTM and CDR2 is ANQGSEA. V was pared by 5 bases and J by 2 bases, with 19 bases between.

The sample holds a few counts of this clonotype. CDR3 in amino acids: CASSPLPANTGELFF. CDR3 nucleotide sequence: TGTGCCAGCAGTCCCCTCCCGGCCAACACCGGGGAGCTGTTTTTT. The chain has TRBV6-6 and TRBJ2-2; D is unresolved. Germline V gene lookup returns CDR1 MNHNY and CDR2 SVGAGI (reference sequence). This CDR3 has 15 amino acids. The V end was cut by 5 bases, the J end by 2 bases, with 12 bases between.

This clonotype showed up just a few times. The V and J genes are TRBV20-1 and TRBJ2-3, with TRBD2 matching 7 bases. The V segment lost 5 bases and the J segment 2 bases; nucleotides outside the gene matches: 7. Germline values: CDR1 DFQATT, CDR2 SNEGSKA (reference sequence). The CDR3 sequence is 14 residues long. Here the CDR3 DNA reads TGCAGTGCTCCTAGAGCGGGGACCACAGATACGCAGTATTTT. This gives the protein CSAPRAGTTDTQYF.

This clonotype was observed a handful of times. V usage is TRBV6-2 or TRBV6-3 and J usage is TRBJ2-7, with 7 bases fitting TRBD2. V lost 7 bases and J lost 2; bases outside the gene matches: 11. CDR1 is MNHEY, CDR2 SVGEGT, per germline. There are 15 residues in the CDR3. CDR3 in DNA: TGTGCCAGCAATGACGTAGCGGGTTTGACCTACGAGCAGTACTTC. It encodes CASNDVAGLTYEQYF.

The chain carries TRBV18 and TRBJ1-1; D is ambiguous. V was shortened by 3 bases and J by 1 base, with 9 bases between the two germline ends. Germline loops: CDR1 KGHSH, CDR2 LQKENI. The CDR3 is 14 amino acids. For the CDR3, the DNA is TGTGCCAGCTCACCCCAAGGGTGGAACACTGAAGCTTTCTTT. It specifies CASSPQGWNTEAFF.

This clonotype was recorded a few times. The rearrangement uses TRBV7-6 and TRBJ2-3; 7 bases are a match to TRBD1. The CDR3 contains 15 residues. The V gene end was trimmed by 3 bases and the J gene end by 1 base; junction bases not matched to a gene: 4. CDR1 SGHVS and CDR2 FNYEAQ come from the germline V gene. CDR3 coding DNA: TGTGCCAGCAGCTTGGGACAGAGGGGCACAGATACGCAGTATTTT. Its translation: CASSLGQRGTDTQYF.

This clonotype has a count of ten or more. The chain uses TRBV7-2 and TRBJ2-1; D is undetermined. Trimming shortened V by 5 bases and J by 0 bases, and 11 bases separated the two germline ends. The germline V gene encodes CDR1 SGHTA and CDR2 FQGNSA. CDR3 size: 15 residues. This chain's CDR3 is CASSLTLSSYNEQFF. The CDR3 bases are TGTGCCAGCAGCCTCACATTGAGCTCCTACAATGAGCAGTTCTTC.